This T cell receptor (beta chain) stems from a study of CD4+ T cells in melanoma. With regard to this clone: The target antigen is unknown.

Deletions cut 5 bases from V and 7 bases from J, with 11 bases between. Germline V gene data show CDR1 as MNHNS and CDR2 as SASEGT. The CDR3 is made up of 12 amino acids. TCRdb keeps only in-frame clones here, not all; method: immunoSEQ multiplex PCR. Here the sample spans about 140,000 clones, 85% to 95% being singletons. Findings and limits, study-wide: Reportedly, melanoma neoantigen-specific CD4+ T cells showed varied differentiation states. A reported correlation linked neoantigen-specific CD4+ T cells to CD8+, macrophage and B cell function.

The chain combines TRBV6-1 with TRBJ1-2; possible D gene TRBD1, 6 bases. This sequence originates from a human donor with melanoma. CDR3 in amino acids: CASSWTDLGYTF. The CDR3, as DNA: TGTGCCAGCAGTTGGACAGATCTTGGCTACACCTTC.